This TCR beta chain was documented in a study of early T cells in non-severe SARS-CoV-2 infection. The sample holds many counts of this clonotype. V was pared by 4 bases and J by 0 bases, with 10 bases between. Germline V gene sequence: CDR1 SGHRS, CDR2 YFSETQ. CDR3 length: 15 residues. TCRdb called the 5' RACE reads again in MiXCR, with one record for every CDR3 protein. The table includes 57,000 or so distinct CDR3 sequences, around 5.6% detected once. The sample consisted of whole blood. The sequence derives from an adult who was a healthcare worker with PCR-confirmed SARS-CoV-2 infection or an uninfected control (not recorded which). The J gene is TRBJ2-2, the V gene TRBV5-1; maybe TRBD2 (5 bases). CDR3 loop: CASSPQTTNTGELFF. The DNA for the CDR3 is TGCGCCAGCAGCCCCCAGACTACGAACACCGGGGAGCTGTTTTTT.